A selection of T cell receptor beta chains follows, all from one sample in a study of CD8 T cells in ankylosing spondylitis. TCRdb processed the 5' RACE reads anew with MiXCR; each CDR3 protein has one entry. Of around 150,000 distinct CDR3 sequences listed, around 6.6% were seen once; the top ten hold around 12%. Sequenced: blood, either unsorted or a sorted T cell fraction (not recorded which). These receptors were collected from a female donor with ankylosing spondylitis or in good health (not recorded which). The CDR3 runs from the conserved cysteine through the conserved F or W. D genes are given only for firm matches. Not every row has a clone size; where given, it reads once, few, many or a size class.

clone_size | j_call | d_call | v_call | cdr3_aa | cdr3_nt
. | TRBJ2-1 | TRBD2 | TRBV28 | CASSPGGAGGHYNEQFF | TGTGCCAGCAGCCCTGGGGGAGCGGGGGGACACTACAATGAGCAGTTCTTC
many | TRBJ2-7 | . | TRBV7-9 | CASSLDGGLDQYF | TGTGCCAGCAGCTTAGATGGGGGTCTGGATCAGTACTTC
many | TRBJ2-3 | . | TRBV3-1 | CASSRSRLQVKPSTDTQYF | TGTGCCAGCAGTCGAAGTCGATTACAGGTTAAACCTAGCACAGATACGCAGTATTTT
. | TRBJ2-7 | . | TRBV9 | CASSVGVANEQYF | TGTGCCAGCAGCGTAGGGGTAGCAAACGAGCAGTACTTC
. | TRBJ2-4 | . | TRBV20-1 | CSAKAQGENIQYF | TGCAGTGCTAAGGCCCAGGGTGAAAACATTCAGTACTTC
many | TRBJ1-2 | . | TRBV6-5 | CASSYGPLYGYTF | TGTGCCAGCAGTTACGGCCCCTTGTATGGCTACACCTTC
few | TRBJ1-1 | . | TRBV5-1 | CASRGGTSNTEAFF | TGCGCCAGCAGAGGTGGGACGTCGAACACTGAAGCTTTCTTT
many | TRBJ1-2 | . | TRBV6-1 | CASSSPFYYGYTF | TGTGCCAGCAGCTCCCCATTTTACTATGGCTACACCTTC
many | TRBJ1-2 | TRBD1 | TRBV4-2 | CASSQEGGHYGYTF | TGTGCCAGCAGCCAAGAAGGGGGCCACTATGGCTACACCTTC
many | TRBJ1-5 | . | TRBV20-1 | CSAPGTGNQPQHF | TGCAGTGCCCCCGGGACTGGCAATCAGCCCCAGCATTTT
few | TRBJ2-2 | . | TRBV2 | CASKKGSGTGELFF | TGTGCCAGCAAAAAAGGGTCGGGCACCGGGGAGCTGTTTTTT
many | TRBJ1-2 | . | TRBV25-1 | CASSEDRYYGYTF | TGTGCCAGCAGCGAAGACAGGTACTATGGCTACACCTTC
many | TRBJ2-3 | TRBD2 | TRBV20-1 | CSARRLAGGRTSTDTQYF | TGCAGTGCTAGAAGACTAGCGGGGGGCCGGACTAGCACAGATACGCAGTATTTT
many | TRBJ2-5 | TRBD1 | TRBV4-1 | CASSQTPTGGGQETQYF | TGCGCCAGCAGCCAAACGCCGACAGGGGGAGGACAAGAGACCCAGTACTTC
many | TRBJ1-1 | . | TRBV5-1 | CASSFGPTSTEAFF | TGCGCCAGCAGCTTTGGCCCGACTTCGACTGAAGCTTTCTTT
many | TRBJ1-4 | . | TRBV12-3/TRBV12-4 | CASSFPGQPNEKLFF | TGTGCCAGCAGTTTTCCCGGACAGCCTAATGAAAAACTGTTTTTT
many | TRBJ2-7 | TRBD1 | TRBV7-8 | CASSLVQQGYEQYF | TGTGCCAGCAGCTTAGTCCAACAGGGGTACGAGCAGTACTTC
many | TRBJ1-2 | . | TRBV3-1 | CASSHPSQWDYGYTF | TGTGCCAGCAGCCACCCCTCACAGTGGGACTATGGCTACACCTTC
many | TRBJ2-1 | . | TRBV10-2 | CASSAGARTDEQFF | TGCGCCAGCAGTGCGGGGGCGCGTACGGATGAGCAGTTCTTC
few | TRBJ1-1 | . | TRBV30 | CAWNRAFF | TGTGCCTGGAATCGAGCTTTCTTT
many | TRBJ1-3 | . | TRBV5-1 | CASSFDRPSSGNTIYF | TGCGCCAGCAGCTTTGACAGGCCGTCCTCTGGAAACACCATATATTTT
many | TRBJ1-4 | . | TRBV9 | CASSVAAGRSSNEKLFF | TGTGCCAGCAGCGTAGCAGCAGGCCGCTCAAGTAATGAAAAACTGTTTTTT
few | TRBJ1-1 | TRBD1 | TRBV20-1 | CSASRQGRLNTEAFF | TGCAGTGCTTCACGACAGGGTAGGTTGAACACTGAAGCTTTCTTT
many | TRBJ2-3 | TRBD1 | TRBV6-2/TRBV6-3 | CASSHQGATDTQYF | TGTGCCAGCAGTCACCAGGGGGCCACAGATACGCAGTATTTT
few | TRBJ2-5 | . | TRBV7-2 | CASSLGPPPQETQYF | TGTGCCAGCAGCTTAGGTCCCCCCCCCCAAGAGACCCAGTACTTC
many | TRBJ1-1 | TRBD1 | TRBV6-6 | CATKTGQTEAFF | TGTGCCACAAAGACAGGGCAGACTGAAGCTTTCTTT
many | TRBJ2-3 | TRBD2 | TRBV20-1 | CSARGGSRKAQYF | TGCAGTGCTCGGGGGGGGTCCCGTAAAGCGCAGTATTTT
. | TRBJ2-1 | . | TRBV14 | CASSKSAVYGEQFF | TGTGCCAGCAGCAAAAGCGCGGTTTACGGTGAGCAGTTCTTC
many | TRBJ1-2 | TRBD1 | TRBV29-1 | CSVGQGSGYTF | TGCAGCGTGGGACAGGGAAGTGGCTACACCTTC
many | TRBJ1-3 | . | TRBV5-1 | CASSSLGPTSGNTIYF | TGCGCCAGCAGCTCCTTAGGACCGACCTCTGGAAACACCATATATTTT
. | TRBJ1-1 | . | TRBV25-1 | CASSEFVAGRVNTEAFF | TGTGCCAGCAGTGAGTTCGTAGCAGGACGAGTGAACACTGAAGCTTTCTTT
many | TRBJ2-3 | . | TRBV6-2/TRBV6-3 | CASRTSGTFTDTQYF | TGTGCCAGCAGGACCTCCGGGACTTTCACAGATACGCAGTATTTT
many | TRBJ1-2 | . | TRBV19 | CASSIDFDTNYGYTF | TGTGCCAGTAGTATAGATTTCGACACTAACTATGGCTACACCTTC
few | TRBJ2-5 | . | TRBV23-1 | CASSQSRSQETQYF | TGCGCCAGCAGTCAATCGCGCAGTCAAGAGACCCAGTACTTC
many | TRBJ1-1 | . | TRBV7-3 | CASSSLGPRTEAFF | TGTGCCAGCAGCTCACTGGGGCCCCGGACTGAAGCTTTCTTT
many | TRBJ1-5 | . | TRBV12-3/TRBV12-4 | CASSFQGLQPQHF | TGTGCCAGCAGTTTTCAGGGACTTCAGCCCCAGCATTTT
many | TRBJ2-1 | . | TRBV7-9 | CASSLELNEQFF | TGTGCCAGCAGCTTAGAACTGAATGAGCAGTTCTTC
many | TRBJ2-5 | . | TRBV20-1 | CSAREHRRQETQYF | TGCAGTGCTAGAGAACACCGGAGGCAAGAGACCCAGTACTTC
many | TRBJ2-1 | . | TRBV15 | CATRVEGGNEQFF | TGTGCCACCAGGGTAGAGGGTGGGAATGAGCAGTTCTTC